Listed here are 26 T cell receptor beta chains from one sample, sequenced in a study of cytomegalovirus exposure and HLA in healthy donors. Only in-frame clones appear in the TCRdb table, and some are missing; sequencing was by immunoSEQ multiplex PCR. The table has approximately 270,000 clones, roughly 87% seen once. The sequenced sample consisted of PBMCs. The receptors shown here come from a man between 18 and 35 years old in good health and CMV-seropositive.

The genes are TRBV10-2 and TRBJ2-7; D is ambiguous. CDR1 and CDR2 from the germline V gene are WSHSY and SAAADI. V shed 4 bases and J shed 0 bases, with 4 bases lying between them. The CDR3 totals 12 residues. The CDR3 loop reads CASSAPSYEQYF. CDR3 DNA sequence: TGCGCCAGCAGTGCCCCCTCCTACGAGCAGTACTTC.

Only one count was recorded for this clone. V usage is TRBV18 and J usage is TRBJ2-1, with unresolved D. The CDR3 totals 14 residues. Trimming removed 6 bases from V and 1 base from J, with 10 bases in between. Germline CDR1 and CDR2: KGHSH and LQKENI. This CDR3 is CASSPAASYNEQFF. Written as DNA, the CDR3 is TGTGCCAGCTCCCCAGCCGCTTCCTACAATGAGCAGTTCTTC.

This chain connects TRBV20-1 to TRBJ2-3, with D unresolved. The germline gives CDR1 DFQATT, CDR2 SNEGSKA (reference sequence). This CDR3 is built from 11 residues. V was shortened by 3 bases and J by 5 bases, with 6 bases between the two germline ends. The CDR3 DNA follows: TGCAGTGCTAGCGCCCGAGATACGCAGTATTTT. Amino acid sequence: CSASARDTQYF.

The V call is TRBV7-2, the J call TRBJ2-2; unclear D gene. Germline-derived CDR1 and CDR2 are SGHTA and FQGNSA. CDR3 length: 14 residues. Deletions cut 7 bases from V and 4 bases from J, with 13 bases between. The CDR3 region is CASMFRRGTGELFF. The CDR3 region has the DNA TGTGCCAGCATGTTTAGGCGTGGCACCGGGGAGCTGTTTTTT.

Concerning this clone: Sequence at one end of the junction differs from germline and may be a read error. The genes are TRBV2 and TRBJ2-1; possibly TRBD1 or TRBD2 for D (5 bases each). The CDR3 runs 12 residues. Germline V gene lookup returns CDR1 SNHLY and CDR2 FYNNEI. CDR3 sequence: CASSGAYDEQFF. CDR3 in DNA: TGTGCCAGCAGCGGGGCCTACGATGAGCAGTTCTTC.

The chain employs TRBV13 and TRBJ2-5; D possibly corresponds to TRBD2 (5 bases). The CDR3 sequence is 12 residues long. V shed 8 bases and J shed 1 base, with 8 bases lying between them. Looked up from germline, CDR1 is PRHDT and CDR2 is FYEKMQ (reference sequence). The CDR3: CASSEGQETQYF. The CDR3 coding sequence is TGTGCCAGCTCAGAGGGCCAAGAGACCCAGTACTTC. Complete variable domain (other parts from reference TRBV13 and TRBJ2-5): AAGVIQSPRHLIKEKRETATLKCYPIPRHDTVYWYQQGPGQDPQFLISFYEKMQSDKGSIPDRFSAQQFSDYHSELNMSSLELGDSALYFCASSEGQETQYFGPGTRLLVL.

The chain couples TRBV7-9 to TRBJ2-1; D ambiguous. The CDR3 is 14 amino acids. Trimming removed 3 bases at V and 5 bases at J, with 11 bases between. Germline V CDR1 and CDR2: SEHNR, FQNEAQ (reference sequence). CDR3 residues: CASSFLGNNNEQFF. DNA of the CDR3: TGTGCCAGCAGCTTCCTTGGGAATAACAATGAGCAGTTCTTC.

The chain couples TRBV28 to TRBJ2-5, with a possible D match to TRBD1 (6 bases). CDR1 and CDR2 (germline): MDHEN, SYDVKM. The CDR3 spans 16 residues. The germline V and J ends were trimmed by 5 bases and 3 bases, with 19 bases remaining between them. Here the CDR3 reads CASSPIPGRTEETQYF. The CDR3 nucleotides are TGTGCCAGCAGTCCAATCCCCGGCCGGACAGAAGAGACCCAGTACTTC.

The genes are TRBV5-1 and TRBJ2-3; 15 positions agree with TRBD2. This CDR3 region has 17 residues. In germline, CDR1 is SGHRS, CDR2 YFSETQ. J gave up 6 bases and V 3 bases, and 8 bases lay outside the gene matches. The CDR3 nucleotides are TGCGCCAGCAGCTCCGGACTAGCGGGAGGGCCGGGGGATACGCAGTATTTT. It is translated as CASSSGLAGGPGDTQYF.

The J gene is TRBJ2-7, the V gene TRBV5-1, with 7 positions matching TRBD2. Germline lookup yields CDR1 SGHRS and CDR2 YFSETQ. This CDR3 spans 14 amino acids. V dropped 7 bases and J dropped 2; count of bases not matched to a gene: 9. CDR3 loop: CASHNSGGTYEQYF. The CDR3 DNA follows: TGCGCCAGCCACAACTCCGGGGGGACCTACGAGCAGTACTTC.

The chain employs TRBV11-2 and TRBJ2-2; 10 bases are shared with TRBD2. CDR3 length: 18 amino acids. J gave up 2 bases and V 1 base, and 7 bases lay outside the gene matches. Germline values: CDR1 SGHAT, CDR2 FQNNGV. CDR3: CASSLGYSGRPNTGELFF. The CDR3 DNA reads as TGTGCCAGCAGCTTAGGGTATAGCGGGAGGCCCAACACCGGGGAGCTGTTTTTT.

The chain has TRBV18 and TRBJ2-7; D remains unclear. CDR3 length: 16 amino acids. Trimming took off 2 bases at V and 0 bases at J, with 14 bases between the two ends. In germline, CDR1 is KGHSH, CDR2 LQKENI. The CDR3 region is CASSPIGRWSSYEQYF. The CDR3 nucleotides read TGTGCCAGCTCACCAATTGGACGGTGGAGCTCCTACGAGCAGTACTTC.

The chain links TRBV19 to TRBJ1-2; D gene ambiguous. The CDR3 totals 15 residues. The V gene's germline CDR1 is LNHDA and CDR2 SQIVND (reference sequence). Trimming shortened V by 7 bases and J by 2 bases, and 17 bases separated the two germline ends. The CDR3 reads CASTEAGPSNYGYTF. The CDR3 region has the DNA TGTGCCAGTACAGAAGCAGGACCTTCCAACTATGGCTACACCTTC.

The chain has TRBV29-1 and TRBJ1-5; TRBD1 matches at 7 bases. Germline V gives CDR1 SQVTM, CDR2 ANQGSEA. V was clipped by 5 bases and J by 2 bases; unmatched bases: 6. The CDR3 covers 14 residues. The CDR3 sequence: CSVKGTGGNQPQHF. The CDR3 nucleotides are TGCAGCGTTAAGGGCACAGGGGGCAATCAGCCCCAGCATTTT.

This clone was observed a single time. This CDR3 is CASSLGDRGPTPEAFF. The CDR3, as DNA: TGTGCCAGCAGCTTGGGGGACAGGGGGCCAACGCCTGAAGCTTTCTTT. The chain uses TRBV11-1 and TRBJ1-1; 12 nucleotides match TRBD1. Germline V gene data show CDR1 as SGHAT and CDR2 as FQDESV (reference sequence). This CDR3 comprises 16 residues. V shed 3 bases, J shed 6 bases, and the junction held 8 bases outside the gene matches.

This sequence joins TRBV7-2 and TRBJ2-5; 7 positions agree with TRBD2. V dropped 5 bases and J dropped 7; count of bases not matched to a gene: 7. CDR1 and CDR2 from the germline V gene are SGHTA and FQGNSA. This CDR3 contains 13 residues. In DNA, the CDR3 is TGTGCCAGCAGCCCAGGACTAGGGGTGACCCAGTACTTC. This sequence encodes CASSPGLGVTQYF.

This chain links TRBV2 with TRBJ2-7, with TRBD2 as a possible D gene (6 bases). Germline values: CDR1 SNHLY, CDR2 FYNNEI. The CDR3 extends over 13 amino acids. V was pared by 6 bases and J by 4 bases, with 13 bases between. The CDR3: CASRRDPSYEQYF. CDR3 DNA sequence: TGTGCCAGCAGGCGGGACCCCTCGTACGAGCAGTACTTC. Combining the CDR3 with reference TRBV2 and TRBJ2-7 gives the whole variable domain EPEVTQTPSHQVTQMGQEVILRCVPISNHLYFYWYRQILGQKVEFLVSFYNNEISEKSEIFDDQFSVERPDGSNFTLKIRSTKLEDSAMYFCASRRDPSYEQYFGPGTRLTVT.

The chain employs TRBV5-1 and TRBJ2-7, with D uncertain. The CDR3 is 12 residues long. Germline loops: CDR1 SGHRS, CDR2 YFSETQ. The V end lost 1 base, the J end lost 2 bases, and 4 bases lay between the germline ends. The chain's CDR3 is CASSLLPYEQYF. CDR3 sequence (DNA): TGCGCCAGCAGCTTGTTGCCCTACGAGCAGTACTTC.

In its sample, this clone was seen a few times. V is TRBV6-1 and J is TRBJ1-5; D remains ambiguous. Between the trimmed V and J ends, which lost 3 bases and 4 bases, there was a span of 13 bases. Germline-derived CDR1 and CDR2 are MNHNS and SASEGT. The CDR3 loop spans 15 amino acids. CDR3 in DNA: TGTGCCAGCAGTGAGGACCCAACTGGGAATCAGCCCCAGCATTTT. Translating it yields CASSEDPTGNQPQHF.

The CDR3 DNA reads as TGTGCCAGCAGCTTAGGCGGGGGGCAGGCCACAGATACGCAGTATTTT. Its translation is CASSLGGGQATDTQYF. The rearrangement uses TRBV7-2 and TRBJ2-3; 8 bases line up with TRBD2. Unmatched junction bases numbered 5, after V lost 1 base and J lost 2 bases. CDR1 and CDR2 from the germline V gene are SGHTA and FQGNSA. This CDR3 has 16 residues.

This clone has a handful of counts. This rearrangement joins TRBV6-1 to TRBJ1-2; maybe TRBD1 (5 bases). CDR1 MNHNS and CDR2 SASEGT come from the germline V gene. V was pared by 7 bases and J by 4 bases, with 16 bases between. The CDR3 consists of 14 residues. CDR3 loop: CASNTYRDGYGYTF. In nucleotides, the CDR3 is TGTGCCAGCAATACCTACCGGGACGGCTATGGCTACACCTTC.

V is TRBV29-1 and J is TRBJ2-1; possibly TRBD2 for D (5 bases). Germline V CDR1 and CDR2: SQVTM, ANQGSEA. The CDR3 runs 11 residues. Between the trimmed V and J ends, which lost 5 bases and 7 bases, there was a span of 9 bases. In DNA form, the CDR3 reads TGCAGCGTTTATAGCGAGAATGAGCAGTTCTTC. This translates into CSVYSENEQFF.

The rearrangement joins TRBV6-5 to TRBJ2-2; D unclear. In germline, CDR1 is MNHEY, CDR2 SVGAGI. CDR3 length: 15 amino acids. With 0 bases removed from V and 1 base from J, the gap between germline ends came to 6 bases. The CDR3 is CASSYSWGNTGELFF. The CDR3 nucleotides read TGTGCCAGCAGTTACTCTTGGGGGAACACCGGGGAGCTGTTTTTT.

The rearrangement uses TRBV6-5 and TRBJ2-7, with D unclear. The CDR3 length is 10 residues. V was pared by 5 bases and J by 5 bases, with 4 bases between. Germline CDR1 reads MNHEY; CDR2 reads SVGAGI. In DNA, the CDR3 is TGTGCCAGCAGTGCCAACGAGCAGTACTTC. As protein: CASSANEQYF.

The chain employs TRBV5-1 and TRBJ2-3, with D possibly being TRBD1 (7 bases). V lost 1 base to trimming and J lost 2 bases, with 20 bases between them. CDR3 length: 18 amino acids. The germline V gene encodes CDR1 SGHRS and CDR2 YFSETQ. The CDR3: CASSLWGDSQTSTDTQYF. Here the CDR3 DNA reads TGCGCCAGCAGCTTGTGGGGGGACAGCCAAACTTCCACAGATACGCAGTATTTT.

The rearrangement uses TRBV14 and TRBJ1-1; TRBD1 is a possible D gene (5 bases). Trimming removed 4 bases at V and 8 bases at J, with 14 bases between. This CDR3 contains 13 residues. Germline loops: CDR1 SGHDN, CDR2 FVKESK. The CDR3 sequence: CASSRAGQTEAFF. In nucleotides, the CDR3 is TGTGCCAGCAGCCGAGCTGGACAAACCGAAGCTTTCTTT.